Here is one T cell receptor beta chain with its context. It has no known antigen specificity. No much larger clonotype is one base removed from it; base qualities were not supplied. This entry comes from a study of blood T cell repertoires in COVID-19 (dated by TCRdb to the early 2020s). Context from the whole study: Samples from collaborators originated in the United States, Italy and Spain and spanned both the acute and convalescent phases of COVID-19. The repertoires were released in a freely available public database intended as a resource for research on the immune response to SARS-CoV-2. The dataset comprised deeply sampled blood TCRbeta repertoires from subjects exposed to, actively infected with, or recovered from COVID-19. The prospective study material was composed of cDNA or gDNA derived from T cells, B-cell-depleted T cells, or PBMCs. The sample metadata nearly always contained a de-identified subject ID, COVID-19 status, age in years and sex. The samples were drawn from the first 160 participants of the ongoing ImmuneRACE study and from about 1,200 subjects provided by 6 global collaborators. Where available, HLA class I and class II types were obtained from metadata supplied by the sample provider rather than from assay-based typing. Overall results and qualifications from the work: How much clinical and demographic metadata was included differed by source and by participant, and the metadata was provided uncurated.

One collaborating source in Seattle enrolled patients during active infection and followed them longitudinally through the course of disease. Whole blood was collected in K2EDTA tubes by collaborating institutions according to the institutions' own protocols. Collaborator samples were shipped for TCRbeta analysis as frozen whole blood, isolated PBMCs, or DNA extracted from either sample type. TCRbeta CDR3 regions were amplified from genomic DNA by means of the immunoSEQ Assay, a bias-controlled multiplex PCR. The paper's processing steps were these. Within the assay, amplification of reference gene primers was used to estimate how many nucleated cells each sample contained. To quantify the absolute abundance of each unique TCRbeta CDR3 rearrangement, sequence reads were collapsed and filtered. For each sample, productive Simpson clonality was calculated by taking the square root of Simpson's diversity index across productive rearrangements. In TCRdb, the immuneACCESS table is reduced to in-frame sequences with V and J assigned. These tables do not hold every clone; where another copy was compared, an unresolved V gene accounts for under half, and the others remain unexplained. The V and J calls and clone size are taken from that table; D and trimming were inferred from the DNA. The sample yields around 400,000 clones; 70% to 90% were counted once. The top ten clonotypes cover over 2% of the sample.

CDR1 and CDR2 are drawn from the germline V gene (reference sequence): SGHNT, YYREEE. Inclusive of the bounding cysteine and phenylalanine, the CDR3 is 16 residues long. CDR3 DNA is the only sequence kept; it has 48 bases, read in frame from the first base. V loses 4 bases of germline sequence and J loses 0 bases, and the interval between the two ends is 17 bases. This TCR was recovered from a woman in her fifties or sixties with COVID-19, enrolled during active disease. The sequenced material came from peripheral blood. The sequence links TRBV5-4 to TRBJ2-7; TRBD1 is possibly the D segment (5 matching bases). The bases are TGTGCCAGCAGCCCCGACCAGGGTTCCTCCTCCTACGAGCAGTACTTC. The encoded protein is CASSPDQGSSSYEQYF. The variable domain in full, with residues beyond the CDR3 obtained from the reference TRBV5-4 and TRBJ2-7 genes, is ETGVTQSPTHLIKTRGQQVTLRCSSQSGHNTVSWYQQALGQGPQFIFQYYREEENGRGNFPPRFSGLQFPNYSSELNVNALELDDSALYLCASSPDQGSSSYEQYFGPGTRLTVT.